This record looks at one TCR beta chain sequence and its context. Original data processing: Reference gene primer amplification yielded estimated nucleated cell counts. The repertoire was sequenced with immunoSEQ multiplex PCR; TCRdb's copy has only in-frame clones and lacks some. The V and J calls and clone size are taken from that table; D and trimming were inferred from the DNA. The sample yields roughly 210,000 clones, around 87% seen once. Trimming removed 0 bases from V and 7 bases from J, with 4 bases in between. This CDR3 is built from 11 residues. Per germline, CDR1 SNHLY and CDR2 FYNNEI. The sample belongs to a study of blood T cell repertoires in COVID-19. Study-level information: Spain, Italy and the United States supplied samples that represented acute and convalescent COVID-19.

The TCR was taken from a man aged 30 to 45 in a cohort exposed to, infected with or recovered from COVID-19 (not recorded which). The rearrangement joins TRBV2 to TRBJ2-7; no reliable D call. The sequenced sample was PBMCs or T cells enriched from blood (not recorded which). CDR3 protein: CASSEAQEQYF. CDR3 coding DNA: TGTGCCAGCAGTGAAGCGCAGGAGCAGTACTTC.